This is a list of T cell receptor beta chains from one sample in a study of Graves' ophthalmopathy and Graves' hyperthyroidism. TCRdb re-analysed the multiplex PCR reads in MiXCR, keeping a single row per CDR3 protein. The data show about 210,000 distinct CDR3 sequences, over 25% seen once. Sequencing was done on a sample of peripheral blood. The receptors here all came from a man in his fifties or sixties with Graves' ophthalmopathy. The CDR3 runs from the conserved cysteine through the conserved F or W. A D gene is named only where the DNA matches it firmly. Not every row has a clone size; where given, it reads once, few, many or a size class.

CASSLDEGPYEQYF,TGTGCCAGCAGTTTAGACGAGGGTCCCTACGAGCAGTACTTC,TRBV12-3/TRBV12-4,many,.,TRBJ2-7
CASSQVRASGSYEQYF,TGTGCCAGCAGCCAAGTAAGAGCTAGCGGCTCCTACGAGCAGTACTTC,TRBV3-1,many,TRBD2,TRBJ2-7
CASSHVEGQGSTGELFF,TGTGCCAGCAGCCATGTTGAGGGACAGGGTTCCACCGGGGAGCTGTTTTTT,TRBV11-2,many,TRBD1,TRBJ2-2
CAWSTGSYGYTF,TGTGCCTGGAGTACAGGGTCCTATGGCTACACCTTC,TRBV30,many,.,TRBJ1-2
CASSYGQGSAKNIQYF,TGTGCCAGCAGTTACGGACAGGGCTCGGCCAAAAACATTCAGTACTTC,TRBV6-5,.,TRBD1,TRBJ2-4
CASSPSTDTEAFF,TGTGCCAGCTCACCCTCAACTGACACTGAAGCTTTCTTT,TRBV18,many,.,TRBJ1-1
CASSQRDRNYQETQYF,TGTGCCAGCAGTCAGCGGGACAGAAACTACCAAGAGACCCAGTACTTC,TRBV6-2/TRBV6-3,many,.,TRBJ2-5
CASSAIGTFVNQPQHF,TGTGCCAGCAGTGCCATCGGGACATTTGTCAATCAGCCCCAGCATTTT,TRBV28,.,.,TRBJ1-5
CASSESTDYGYTF,TGCGCCAGCAGTGAGTCTACAGACTATGGCTACACCTTC,TRBV10-1,many,.,TRBJ1-2
CASRREGLGDTQYF,TGTGCCAGCCGGCGGGAGGGCCTCGGAGATACGCAGTATTTT,TRBV12-3/TRBV12-4,.,TRBD2,TRBJ2-3
CASSPRVFYGTDYGYTF,TGTGCCAGCAGTCCTAGGGTGTTTTATGGGACCGACTATGGCTACACCTTC,TRBV28,many,.,TRBJ1-2
CASSLEGGRGYEQYF,TGTGCCAGCAGCTTGGAGGGCGGGAGAGGCTACGAGCAGTACTTC,TRBV5-4,many,TRBD2,TRBJ2-7
CASRLRDNQETQYF,TGTGCCAGCAGGCTCCGGGACAACCAAGAGACCCAGTACTTC,TRBV12-3/TRBV12-4,many,.,TRBJ2-5
CASSPLGQRTGELFF,TGTGCCAGCAGCCCTTTAGGACAAAGAACCGGGGAGCTGTTTTTT,TRBV7-9,many,.,TRBJ2-2
CASSYSRQGMTYEQYF,TGTGCCAGCAGTTACTCCAGACAGGGGATGACCTACGAGCAGTACTTC,TRBV6-2/TRBV6-3,many,TRBD1,TRBJ2-7
CASSLSPTATYEQYF,TGTGCCAGTAGTTTGAGCCCGACAGCCACCTACGAGCAGTACTTC,TRBV19,many,.,TRBJ2-7
CASKPGGVYGGELFF,TGTGCCAGCAAACCGGGGGGAGTGTATGGCGGGGAGCTGTTTTTT,TRBV6-1,many,TRBD2,TRBJ2-2
CASSLESGGAGGELFF,TGTGCCAGCAGCTTAGAGTCCGGGGGGGCTGGCGGGGAGCTGTTTTTT,TRBV11-2,.,TRBD2,TRBJ2-2